Listed below are T cell receptor beta chains from one sample, sequenced in a study of T and B cells in COVID-19 patients. TCRdb analysed the multiplex PCR reads with MiXCR anew, one entry per CDR3 protein. This sample carries around 21,000 distinct CDR3 sequences, more than 30% of them seen once, and the ten largest clones take 2.1%. Specimen: blood. The receptors shown here come from a human donor who had recovered from COVID-19. CDR3s include the opening cysteine and the closing phenylalanine or tryptophan. Each record gives: clone size, D gene, V gene, J gene, CDR3 protein, CDR3 DNA. A D gene is named only where the DNA matches it firmly. The size of a clone is reported for some rows only, either as once, few or many, or as a class for expanded clones.

abundance: NA
d_gene: NA
v_gene: TRBV11-3
j_gene: TRBJ1-4
CDR3aa: CASSRLGANEKLFF
CDR3nt: TGTGCCAGCAGCCGCCTGGGCGCTAATGAAAAACTGTTTTTT

abundance: medium-sized
d_gene: NA
v_gene: TRBV29-1
j_gene: TRBJ2-5
CDR3aa: CSVGGGAETQYF
CDR3nt: TGCAGCGTTGGGGGGGGCGCTGAGACCCAGTACTTC

abundance: NA
d_gene: NA
v_gene: TRBV28
j_gene: TRBJ2-7
CDR3aa: CASSSSGDGVYEQYF
CDR3nt: TGTGCCAGCAGTTCCTCAGGGGACGGCGTCTACGAGCAGTACTTC

abundance: few
d_gene: TRBD1
v_gene: TRBV7-9
j_gene: TRBJ2-7
CDR3aa: CASSLARTGTYEQYF
CDR3nt: TGTGCCAGCAGCTTAGCTCGGACAGGGACCTACGAGCAGTACTTC

abundance: few
d_gene: NA
v_gene: TRBV24-1
j_gene: TRBJ1-5
CDR3aa: CATSDSVAQSQHF
CDR3nt: TGTGCCACCAGTGATTCTGTGGCGCAGTCCCAGCATTTT

abundance: few
d_gene: NA
v_gene: TRBV5-4
j_gene: TRBJ1-6
CDR3aa: CASSTRTVDNSPLHF
CDR3nt: TGTGCCAGCAGCACGCGGACAGTCGATAATTCACCCCTCCACTTT

abundance: NA
d_gene: NA
v_gene: TRBV11-2
j_gene: TRBJ1-3
CDR3aa: CASSLGSSSGNTIYF
CDR3nt: TGTGCCAGCAGCTTGGGCAGTTCCTCTGGAAACACCATATATTTT

abundance: NA
d_gene: NA
v_gene: TRBV6-5
j_gene: TRBJ1-2
CDR3aa: CASTKARTSGYTF
CDR3nt: TGTGCCAGCACTAAGGCGCGGACCTCGGGCTACACCTTC

abundance: many
d_gene: NA
v_gene: TRBV30
j_gene: TRBJ1-1
CDR3aa: CASWRQEAFF
CDR3nt: TGTGCCTCGTGGCGACAGGAAGCTTTCTTT

abundance: few
d_gene: TRBD1
v_gene: TRBV12-3/TRBV12-4
j_gene: TRBJ1-4
CDR3aa: CASRTGGSTNEKLFF
CDR3nt: TGTGCCAGCAGGACAGGGGGCTCGACTAATGAAAAACTGTTTTTT

abundance: NA
d_gene: NA
v_gene: TRBV10-3
j_gene: TRBJ2-3
CDR3aa: CAISDPTRADTQYF
CDR3nt: TGTGCCATCAGTGACCCAACTAGGGCCGATACGCAGTATTTT

abundance: NA
d_gene: TRBD2
v_gene: TRBV19
j_gene: TRBJ2-3
CDR3aa: CASSSGLAGNTDTQYF
CDR3nt: TGTGCCAGCAGCTCGGGACTAGCGGGGAACACAGATACGCAGTATTTT

abundance: NA
d_gene: NA
v_gene: TRBV6-5
j_gene: TRBJ2-7
CDR3aa: CASSRPGLRDEQYF
CDR3nt: TGTGCCAGCAGTCGGCCGGGGCTTCGGGACGAGCAGTACTTC

abundance: medium-sized
d_gene: NA
v_gene: TRBV30
j_gene: TRBJ2-3
CDR3aa: CAWRDQGITDTQYF
CDR3nt: TGTGCCTGGAGGGATCAGGGGATCACAGATACGCAGTATTTT

abundance: NA
d_gene: TRBD2
v_gene: TRBV27
j_gene: TRBJ2-7
CDR3aa: CASSLPAGDYEQYF
CDR3nt: TGTGCCAGCAGTTTACCAGCGGGGGACTACGAGCAGTACTTC

abundance: NA
d_gene: NA
v_gene: TRBV19
j_gene: TRBJ2-5
CDR3aa: CASTPRGPGGAETQYF
CDR3nt: TGTGCCAGTACCCCCCGGGGGCCAGGGGGTGCCGAGACCCAGTACTTC

abundance: NA
d_gene: NA
v_gene: TRBV5-1
j_gene: TRBJ2-6
CDR3aa: CASSLFRENVLTF
CDR3nt: TGCGCCAGCAGCTTATTCAGGGAAAACGTCCTGACTTTC

abundance: few
d_gene: TRBD2
v_gene: TRBV20-1
j_gene: TRBJ2-5
CDR3aa: CSVTSGGETQYF
CDR3nt: TGCAGTGTAACTAGCGGGGGGGAGACCCAGTACTTC

abundance: many
d_gene: NA
v_gene: TRBV6-5
j_gene: TRBJ2-3
CDR3aa: CASRAASTDTQYF
CDR3nt: TGTGCCAGCAGGGCAGCTAGCACAGATACGCAGTATTTT

abundance: NA
d_gene: NA
v_gene: TRBV10-3
j_gene: TRBJ2-5
CDR3aa: CAIWAGSNQETQYF
CDR3nt: TGTGCCATCTGGGCAGGCAGTAACCAAGAGACCCAGTACTTC

abundance: NA
d_gene: TRBD2
v_gene: TRBV11-3
j_gene: TRBJ2-3
CDR3aa: CASSLRVAGAGDTQYF
CDR3nt: TGTGCCAGCAGCTTACGGGTAGCGGGGGCCGGAGATACGCAGTATTTT

abundance: few
d_gene: NA
v_gene: TRBV6-5
j_gene: TRBJ1-2
CDR3aa: CASSYSTTGSNGYTF
CDR3nt: TGTGCCAGCAGTTACTCGACTACAGGGAGTAATGGCTACACCTTC

abundance: NA
d_gene: TRBD1
v_gene: TRBV28
j_gene: TRBJ1-3
CDR3aa: CASSAPGQGTTNTIYF
CDR3nt: TGTGCCAGCAGTGCACCGGGACAGGGAACAACAAACACCATATATTTT

abundance: NA
d_gene: NA
v_gene: TRBV14
j_gene: TRBJ1-4
CDR3aa: CASSQDRSDEKLFF
CDR3nt: TGTGCCAGCAGCCAGGATCGGTCGGATGAAAAACTGTTTTTT

abundance: few
d_gene: TRBD2
v_gene: TRBV6-6
j_gene: TRBJ2-7
CDR3aa: CASSYSAAGDYEQYF
CDR3nt: TGTGCCAGCAGTTACTCGGCCGCGGGGGACTACGAGCAGTACTTC

abundance: few
d_gene: NA
v_gene: TRBV24-1
j_gene: TRBJ2-3
CDR3aa: CATSEPRGTSTDTQYF
CDR3nt: TGTGCCACCAGTGAACCCAGGGGTACTAGCACAGATACGCAGTATTTT

abundance: NA
d_gene: TRBD1
v_gene: TRBV19
j_gene: TRBJ1-5
CDR3aa: CASSTNAGTGCQPQHF
CDR3nt: TGTGCCAGTAGTACCAACGCAGGGACAGGGTGCCAGCCCCAGCATTTT

abundance: NA
d_gene: TRBD2
v_gene: TRBV27
j_gene: TRBJ2-2
CDR3aa: CASSSGRLAGAYTGELFF
CDR3nt: TGTGCCAGCAGTTCTGGGAGACTAGCGGGGGCCTACACCGGGGAGCTGTTTTTT

abundance: medium-sized
d_gene: TRBD2
v_gene: TRBV27
j_gene: TRBJ2-2
CDR3aa: CASSPGLAGYTGELFF
CDR3nt: TGTGCCAGCAGTCCCGGACTAGCGGGGTACACCGGGGAGCTGTTTTTT

abundance: few
d_gene: TRBD1
v_gene: TRBV5-1
j_gene: TRBJ1-6
CDR3aa: CASSQGTVPYNSPLHF
CDR3nt: TGCGCCAGCAGCCAAGGGACAGTCCCCTATAATTCACCCCTCCACTTT

abundance: medium-sized
d_gene: TRBD1
v_gene: TRBV10-3
j_gene: TRBJ2-5
CDR3aa: CAISERDRDQETQYF
CDR3nt: TGTGCCATCAGTGAGCGTGACAGGGACCAAGAGACCCAGTACTTC

abundance: NA
d_gene: NA
v_gene: TRBV15
j_gene: TRBJ1-3
CDR3aa: CATSRAAEVGGRSGNTIYF
CDR3nt: TGTGCCACCAGCAGAGCAGCCGAGGTCGGCGGTCGCTCTGGAAACACCATATATTTT

abundance: NA
d_gene: TRBD1
v_gene: TRBV29-1
j_gene: TRBJ2-7
CDR3aa: CSPGTGRYEQYF
CDR3nt: TGCAGCCCCGGGACAGGGAGGTACGAGCAGTACTTC

abundance: many
d_gene: NA
v_gene: TRBV6-5
j_gene: TRBJ2-5
CDR3aa: CASSYVKGSNQETQYF
CDR3nt: TGTGCCAGCAGTTACGTAAAGGGGTCGAACCAAGAGACCCAGTACTTC

abundance: NA
d_gene: NA
v_gene: TRBV4-2
j_gene: TRBJ2-6
CDR3aa: CASSLRDSGANVLTF
CDR3nt: TGTGCCAGCAGCTTGCGAGACTCTGGGGCCAACGTCCTGACTTTC

abundance: few
d_gene: TRBD1
v_gene: TRBV6-5
j_gene: TRBJ1-5
CDR3aa: CASNKDRIQPQHF
CDR3nt: TGTGCCAGCAACAAGGACAGGATTCAGCCCCAGCATTTT

abundance: NA
d_gene: NA
v_gene: TRBV30
j_gene: TRBJ1-5
CDR3aa: CAWSNTGNQPQHF
CDR3nt: TGTGCCTGGAGTAATACAGGGAATCAGCCCCAGCATTTT

abundance: NA
d_gene: TRBD1
v_gene: TRBV5-1
j_gene: TRBJ2-5
CDR3aa: CASSLSPGGETQYF
CDR3nt: TGCGCCAGCAGCTTGAGCCCAGGGGGAGAGACCCAGTACTTC

abundance: NA
d_gene: TRBD1
v_gene: TRBV7-9
j_gene: TRBJ1-2
CDR3aa: CASSPSGTGSYGYTF
CDR3nt: TGTGCCAGCAGCCCGTCCGGGACAGGGTCCTATGGCTACACCTTC

abundance: NA
d_gene: NA
v_gene: TRBV7-2
j_gene: TRBJ2-7
CDR3aa: CATSLARQEGEQYF
CDR3nt: TGTGCCACCAGCCTGGCCCGACAGGAAGGCGAGCAGTACTTC

abundance: NA
d_gene: NA
v_gene: TRBV6-5
j_gene: TRBJ2-5
CDR3aa: CASRAPNQETQYF
CDR3nt: TGTGCCAGCAGGGCACCAAACCAAGAGACCCAGTACTTC

abundance: medium-sized
d_gene: TRBD1
v_gene: TRBV29-1
j_gene: TRBJ2-2
CDR3aa: CSVGQGTTGELFF
CDR3nt: TGCAGCGTTGGACAGGGGACCACCGGGGAGCTGTTTTTT